Shown below are 8 T cell receptor beta chains from a single sample sequenced in a study of blood T cell repertoires in COVID-19. Repertoires were generated with immunoSEQ multiplex PCR, while TCRdb's copy carries only in-frame clones and drops some. Of 50,000 to 70,000 clones listed, about nine tenths were seen once; the top ten hold more than 9%. The specimen sequenced was peripheral blood. All receptors come from an elderly woman with active COVID-19.

The chain employs TRBV6-1 and TRBJ1-5; D possibly corresponds to TRBD1 (5 bases). Trimming took off 3 bases at V and 0 bases at J, with 12 bases between the two ends. The germline CDR1 and CDR2 sequences are MNHNS and SASEGT. CDR3 length: 16 residues. CDR3: CASSERQYYSNQPQHF. In nucleotides, the CDR3 is TGTGCCAGCAGTGAGAGACAGTACTATAGCAATCAGCCCCAGCATTTT.

The rearrangement uses TRBV5-8 and TRBJ2-1; D remains ambiguous. Trimming removed 4 bases from V and 9 bases from J, with 11 bases in between. Germline V gene data show CDR1 as SGHTS and CDR2 as YDEGEE. The length of the CDR3 is 12 residues. CDR3 sequence: CASSPGESEQFF. The CDR3 bases are TGTGCCAGCAGCCCCGGTGAATCTGAGCAGTTCTTC.

This clone has only a few counts. The gene calls are TRBV19 and TRBJ1-1; the D is unclear. The V gene's germline CDR1 is LNHDA and CDR2 SQIVND (reference sequence). This CDR3 is built from 15 residues. V dropped 3 bases and J dropped 0 bases, with 11 bases sitting between them. The CDR3 bases are TGTGCCAGTAGTATCGGGAAAGTCATGAACACTGAAGCTTTCTTT. It specifies CASSIGKVMNTEAFF.

This chain links TRBV10-1 with TRBJ1-6, with unresolved D. V was clipped by 9 bases and J by 7 bases, with 13 bases between them. This CDR3 is built from 13 residues. The germline V gene has CDR1 WNHNN and CDR2 SYGVQD (reference sequence). The CDR3 spells CASQRERNSPLHF. The CDR3 DNA reads TGCGCCAGTCAACGGGAGAGGAATTCACCCCTCCACTTT.

Concerning this clone itself: Other DNA sequences in the same sample also yield this CDR3. The genes are TRBV6-6 and TRBJ1-5; no definite D call. Looked up from germline, CDR1 is MNHNY and CDR2 is SVGAGI (reference sequence). The CDR3 has 11 residues. V dropped 6 bases and J dropped 10 bases, with 10 bases sitting between them. The CDR3 region has the DNA TGTGCCAGCAGCCAGAGGCAACCCCAGCATTTT. As protein: CASSQRQPQHF.

The chain employs TRBV18 and TRBJ2-1; the match to TRBD2 covers 12 bases. The junction had 6 bases not matched to a gene; V was cut back by 3 bases and J by 9 bases. Per the germline V gene, CDR1 is KGHSH and CDR2 is LQKENI. CDR3 length: 15 amino acids. The CDR3 coding sequence is TGTGCCAGCTCACCCCTAGCGGGAGGGCCAGGTGAGCAGTTCTTC. Its protein is CASSPLAGGPGEQFF.

The chain has TRBV2 and TRBJ1-3; D not resolved. This CDR3 is built from 15 residues. Trimming took 1 base from V and 8 from J, leaving 15 bases between them. Per the germline V gene, CDR1 is SNHLY and CDR2 is FYNNEI. The CDR3 spells CASSEGLFSVDTIYF. The CDR3 nucleotides read TGTGCCAGCAGTGAAGGGTTGTTTTCAGTGGACACCATATATTTT.

The chain joins TRBV3-1 (or the pseudogene TRBV3-2) to TRBJ2-1; D is ambiguous. Germline CDR1 and CDR2: LGHDT and YNNKEL (reference sequence). V lost 0 bases, J lost 7 bases, and 7 bases lay in between. The CDR3 covers 13 residues. The CDR3 sequence: CASSQDHKNEQFF. CDR3 DNA sequence: TGTGCCAGCAGCCAAGATCACAAGAATGAGCAGTTCTTC.